A selection of T cell receptor beta chains follows, all from one sample in a study of human T cells and chemical hapten exposure. TCRdb re-called the 5' RACE reads with MiXCR, one entry per CDR3 protein. This table has tens of thousands of distinct CDR3 sequences, roughly 8% appearing once. All receptors come from a male donor in good health. The CDR3 runs from the conserved cysteine through the conserved F or W. D genes are given only for firm matches. Size is stated for part of the rows, as once, few or many counts, or as a class when the clone is expanded.

>16|NA|NA|TRBV14|TRBJ2-6
TGTGCCAGCAGCCAAGACCGGGACTCTGGGGCCAACGTCCTGACTTTC
CASSQDRDSGANVLTF
>13|NA|many|TRBV20-1|TRBJ2-3
TGCAGTGCTAATGAGGTCACCACAGATACGCAGTATTTT
CSANEVTTDTQYF
>11|NA|many|TRBV5-1|TRBJ2-1
TGCGCCAGCAGCTTGGGGACTGAGCAGTTCTTC
CASSLGTEQFF
>16|TRBD2|many|TRBV29-1|TRBJ2-3
TGCAGCGGAGTGGGACTAGCGGGATCAGACACAGATACGCAGTATTTT
CSGVGLAGSDTDTQYF
>13|NA|many|TRBV28|TRBJ2-5
TGTGCCAGCAGCGGACAACCTCAAGAGACCCAGTACTTC
CASSGQPQETQYF
>15|NA|few|TRBV18|TRBJ1-2
TGTGCCAGCTCACCATTATCCGAGGGCAAAGGATCCTACACCTTC
CASSPLSEGKGSYTF
>15|TRBD1|NA|TRBV4-1|TRBJ1-1
TGCGCCAGCAGCCAAGGACAGGGCGGATTCGCTGAAGCTTTCTTT
CASSQGQGGFAEAFF
>14|NA|NA|TRBV7-9|TRBJ1-1
TGTGCCAGCAGTTCAAATTTCAGGGTGGCTGAAGCTTTCTTT
CASSSNFRVAEAFF
>15|NA|many|TRBV2|TRBJ2-4
TGTGCCAGCAGTGATGGACAGTTAGCCAAAAACATTCAGTACTTC
CASSDGQLAKNIQYF
>14|TRBD1|NA|TRBV12-3/TRBV12-4|TRBJ1-1
TGTGCCAGCAGATCCGGGACAGGGTTCACTGAAGCTTTCTTT
CASRSGTGFTEAFF
>14|TRBD1|NA|TRBV10-3|TRBJ1-2
TGTGCCATCAGACAGGGGGCATGGAACTATGGCTACACCTTC
CAIRQGAWNYGYTF
>12|NA|few|TRBV6-5|TRBJ1-4
TGTGCCAGCAGTGACCCATCCGGGGAACTGTTTTTT
CASSDPSGELFF
>15|TRBD1|few|TRBV10-3|TRBJ2-7
TGTGCCATCAGGGGGGACAGAGAAAGGGGCTACGAGCAGTACTTC
CAIRGDRERGYEQYF
>16|TRBD2|many|TRBV6-6|TRBJ2-3
TGTGCCAGCAGTTACACTAGCGGGGAAGACACAGATACGCAGTATTTT
CASSYTSGEDTDTQYF
>17|TRBD2|many|TRBV10-3|TRBJ2-1
TGTGCCATCAGTGAGGGAGGGGAGGGTTACAATGGGGATGAGCAGTTCTTC
CAISEGGEGYNGDEQFF
>16|NA|many|TRBV7-9|TRBJ2-5
TGTGCCAGCAGCCTAGGCATACAGGAGTCCCAAGAGACCCAGTACTTC
CASSLGIQESQETQYF
>13|NA|many|TRBV10-3|TRBJ1-5
TGTGCCATTTCAGGGATCCTAGACCAGCCCCAGCATTTT
CAISGILDQPQHF
>12|NA|many|TRBV29-1|TRBJ1-1
TGCAGCGTTGGATTTTCGAACACTGAAGCTTTCTTT
CSVGFSNTEAFF
>15|NA|many|TRBV5-5|TRBJ2-4
TGTGCCAGTTCCCCCCGCTGGGGAGCCAAAAACATTCAGTACTTC
CASSPRWGAKNIQYF
>16|NA|few|TRBV3-1|TRBJ2-1
TGTGCCAGCAGCCAAGAGCTAGGCAGCTCCTACAATGAGCAGTTCTTC
CASSQELGSSYNEQFF
>15|TRBD2|many|TRBV10-1|TRBJ2-7
TGCGCCAGCAGTGAGTCAGTAGCGGGATCGGGCGAGCAGTACTTC
CASSESVAGSGEQYF
>14|NA|many|TRBV18|TRBJ2-7
TGTGCCAGCTCACCGATGGACAGCTCCTACGAGCAGTACTTC
CASSPMDSSYEQYF
>18|TRBD1|NA|TRBV28|TRBJ1-2
TGTGCCAGCAGTTTTCAATCGGGGTGGACAGGGGAGAACTATGGCTACACCTTC
CASSFQSGWTGENYGYTF
>15|TRBD1|NA|TRBV6-2/TRBV6-3|TRBJ2-7
TGTGCCAGCAGTTACCGGGGACAGAGCTCCTACGAGCAGTACTTC
CASSYRGQSSYEQYF
>20|NA|many|TRBV14|TRBJ2-6
TGTGCCAGCAGCCAAGGGCCAGCCCAGCGAGGACAGTCTGGGGCCAACGTCCTGACTTTC
CASSQGPAQRGQSGANVLTF
>14|TRBD1|few|TRBV12-3/TRBV12-4|TRBJ1-3
TGTGCCAGCAGTTCGACAGGGAGCGGAAACACCATATATTTT
CASSSTGSGNTIYF
>13|NA|many|TRBV6-4|TRBJ2-5
TGTGCCAGCAGTGCCGGGCCTCAAGAGACCCAGTACTTC
CASSAGPQETQYF
>12|TRBD1|many|TRBV6-6|TRBJ2-7
TGTGCCAGCGGGGACAGCTCCTACGAGCAGTACTTC
CASGDSSYEQYF
>15|TRBD2|many|TRBV3-1|TRBJ2-3
TGTGCCAGCAGCCATGAAGCGGGAGGAACAGATACGCAGTATTTT
CASSHEAGGTDTQYF
>14|TRBD1|many|TRBV20-1|TRBJ1-1
TGCAGTGCGGACGGTCCGGGACAGGGGGCGCAGGCTTTCTTT
CSADGPGQGAQAFF
>14|TRBD1|few|TRBV5-4|TRBJ1-3
TGTGCCAGCAGCCGGACAGGGTTAGTGGACACCATATATTTT
CASSRTGLVDTIYF
>14|TRBD1|few|TRBV6-5|TRBJ2-7
TGTGCCAGCAGAAGGGGACAGGGGACGTACGAGCAGTACTTC
CASRRGQGTYEQYF
>13|TRBD1|many|TRBV12-3/TRBV12-4|TRBJ2-1
TGTGCCAGCTCCCTAGGGGGCGGGAATGAGCAGTTCTTC
CASSLGGGNEQFF
>13|TRBD1|NA|TRBV29-1|TRBJ2-2
TGCAGCGTTTTTGAGGGGGCGACCGGGGAGCTGTTTTTT
CSVFEGATGELFF
>15|NA|NA|TRBV20-1|TRBJ1-5
TGCAGTGCTAGAGATCTAGGGCAGGCCAATCAGCCCCAGCATTTT
CSARDLGQANQPQHF
>13|NA|few|TRBV9|TRBJ1-4
TGTGCCAGTAACAGTGCCCCGGGGGAAAAACTGTTTTTT
CASNSAPGEKLFF